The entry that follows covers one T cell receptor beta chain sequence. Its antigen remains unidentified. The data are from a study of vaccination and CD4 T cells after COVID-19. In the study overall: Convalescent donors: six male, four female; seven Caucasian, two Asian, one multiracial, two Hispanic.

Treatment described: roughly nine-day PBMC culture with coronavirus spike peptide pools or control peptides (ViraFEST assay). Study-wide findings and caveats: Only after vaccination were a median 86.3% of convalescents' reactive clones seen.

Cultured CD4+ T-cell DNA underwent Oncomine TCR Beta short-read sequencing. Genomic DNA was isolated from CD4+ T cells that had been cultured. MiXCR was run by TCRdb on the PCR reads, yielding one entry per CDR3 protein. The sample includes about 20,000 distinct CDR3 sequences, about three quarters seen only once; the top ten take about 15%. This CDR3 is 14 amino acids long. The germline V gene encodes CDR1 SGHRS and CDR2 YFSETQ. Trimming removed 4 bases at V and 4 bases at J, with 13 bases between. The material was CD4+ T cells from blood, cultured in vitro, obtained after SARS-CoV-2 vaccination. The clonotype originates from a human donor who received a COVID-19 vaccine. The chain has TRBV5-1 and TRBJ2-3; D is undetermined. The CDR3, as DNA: TGCGCCAGCAGCCCGCTAACGGGCGCAGATACGCAGTATTTT. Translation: CASSPLTGADTQYF.